This T cell receptor (beta chain) was documented in a study of blood T cell repertoires in COVID-19. Study as a whole: From the United States, Italy and Spain came samples of acute and convalescent COVID-19.

Cohorts were based on clinical histories the participants reported. In the original workflow: Quantification of nucleated cells was approximated via reference gene primer amplification. Produced via immunoSEQ multiplex PCR; TCRdb's table is partial and in-frame only. D and trimming come from the DNA, and the V and J calls and clone size come from that table. In the table there are more than 200,000 clones, more than 75% of which are singletons. CDR1 and CDR2 (germline): LNHDA, SQIVND (reference sequence). The CDR3 runs 15 residues. The germline V and J ends were trimmed by 6 bases and 0 bases, with 12 bases remaining between them.

The sequence was collected from a man under 40 in a cohort exposed to, infected with or recovered from COVID-19 (not recorded which). The chain is built from TRBV19 and TRBJ2-1, with D perhaps TRBD1 (6 bases). The specimen was PBMCs or T cells enriched from blood (not recorded which). The CDR3 sequence: CASRGGINSYNEQFF. The CDR3, as DNA: TGTGCCAGTAGAGGGGGTATAAACTCCTACAATGAGCAGTTCTTC.